A single sample is the source of the 5 T cell receptor beta chains below, sequenced in a study of graft-versus-host responses after intestinal transplantation (dated by TCRdb to the early 2020s). Dithiothreitol, EDTA incubations and collagenase D digestion were used to isolate intraepithelial and lamina propria lymphocytes from graft specimens. To prepare the library, the immunoSEQ multiplex PCR assay was applied. TCRdb took over this immuneACCESS table, retaining in-frame rearrangements with V and J assigned. Such tables are incomplete; in checked studies, under half of the missing clones stem from an unresolved V gene, and the remainder is unexplained. The table for this sample lists around 35,000 clones; roughly nine tenths of them were counted only once. The ten largest clones add up to 18% of the sample. The specimen was ileum tissue, collected approximately 200 days after intestinal transplant. The source of these receptors is a human patient who received an intestinal transplant, so some T cells may come from the graft donor.

The V gene is TRBV5-1, the J gene TRBJ2-5; D perhaps matches TRBD1 (6 bases). Trimming stripped 4 bases from V and 3 bases from J, with 13 bases between. Per the germline V gene, CDR1 is SGHRS and CDR2 is YFSETQ. The CDR3 spans 14 residues. CDR3 sequence reads: CASSLQGNEETQYF. As DNA, the CDR3 is TGCGCCAGCAGCCTACAGGGTAACGAAGAGACCCAGTACTTC.

This clone was detected once. The chain couples TRBV9 to TRBJ1-2; the match to TRBD1 covers 11 bases. After removal of 0 bases from V and 7 bases from J, the junction contained 5 bases not matched to a gene. CDR1 and CDR2 (germline): SGDLS, YYNGEE. CDR3 length: 15 amino acids. Here the CDR3 reads CASSVGGQGAGGYTF. CDR3 bases: TGTGCCAGCAGCGTAGGTGGACAGGGGGCGGGTGGCTACACCTTC.

The chain carries TRBV30 and TRBJ2-1; no clear D gene. The germline V gene has CDR1 GTSNPN and CDR2 SVGIG (reference sequence). V shed 5 bases and J shed 10 bases, with 9 bases lying between them. This CDR3 is built from 10 residues. The CDR3 region has the DNA TGTGCCTGGCGGGCGCGGGAGCAGTTCTTC. Protein: CAWRAREQFF.

The rearrangement uses TRBV28 and TRBJ1-6; D unclear. Deletions cut 1 base from V and 7 bases from J, with 8 bases between. The CDR3 covers 14 residues. The germline V gene has CDR1 MDHEN and CDR2 SYDVKM. DNA for the CDR3: TGTGCCAGCAGTTTATTAGGGCCCAATTCACCCCTCCACTTT. Translation gives CASSLLGPNSPLHF.

This clone has only one observation. This sequence joins TRBV19 and TRBJ2-7; 11 bases are shared with TRBD2. Germline trimming cut 5 bases from V and 6 bases from J; bases unmatched to any gene: 6. In germline, CDR1 is LNHDA, CDR2 SQIVND (reference sequence). This CDR3 is 14 amino acids long. DNA for the CDR3: TGTGCCAGTAGTGCCGGGACTAGCGGCTCCGAGCAGTACTTC. This gives the protein CASSAGTSGSEQYF.